These 22 T cell receptor beta chains were all obtained from the same sample, sequenced in a study of shared clonotypes between healthy human individuals. Method: immunoSEQ multiplex PCR; TCRdb's copy keeps in-frame clones and lacks some. The sample holds under 1,100,000 clones; 78% are singletons and the top ten take roughly 0.65%. The sequenced material came from memory CD4+ T cells from PBMCs. Subset: CD45RA-negative fraction. The origin of the receptors is a young man in good health. Some clones in this sample may be carry-over from other donors' samples.

The V call is TRBV6-1, the J call TRBJ1-1, with D hard to call. Germline loops: CDR1 MNHNS, CDR2 SASEGT. V was clipped by 5 bases and J by 0 bases, with 7 bases between them. The CDR3 loop spans 13 amino acids. CDR3 nucleotide sequence: TGTGCCAGCAGTAGCAGTTTGAACACTGAAGCTTTCTTT. This codes for CASSSSLNTEAFF.

This chain links TRBV11-2 with TRBJ2-7; TRBD2 is a possible D gene (7 bases). This CDR3 is 14 amino acids long. V was cut by 3 bases and J by 6 bases, with 15 bases left in between. CDR1 SGHAT and CDR2 FQNNGV come from the germline V gene. DNA for the CDR3: TGTGCCAGCAGCTTTTCGGGGGGCCTGTTCGAGCAGTACTTC. Amino acid sequence: CASSFSGGLFEQYF.

The genes are TRBV5-1 and TRBJ2-5; possible D gene TRBD1, 6 bases. Per germline, CDR1 SGHRS and CDR2 YFSETQ. The CDR3 is made up of 14 amino acids. The ends were cut back, 5 bases at V and 3 bases at J, with 14 bases in the middle. The CDR3 sequence is CASRQGTTKETQYF. Here the CDR3 DNA reads TGCGCCAGCAGGCAAGGGACAACGAAAGAGACCCAGTACTTC.

This clone was seen only a few times. J is TRBJ1-5 and V is TRBV28; D not resolved. Per germline, CDR1 MDHEN and CDR2 SYDVKM. Trimming removed 2 bases from V and 0 bases from J, with 11 bases in between. The CDR3 has 16 amino acids. The chain's CDR3 is CASSLGSGNSNQPQHF. The DNA for the CDR3 is TGTGCCAGCAGTTTAGGATCGGGGAATAGCAATCAGCCCCAGCATTTT.

The chain combines TRBV27 with TRBJ2-2, with TRBD2 matching 12 bases. The CDR3 has 15 amino acids. Trimming cost V 3 bases and J 6 bases; bases outside gene matches: 2. Germline-derived CDR1 and CDR2 are MNHEY and SMNVEV (reference sequence). The CDR3 reads CASSFLAGGAGELFF. The CDR3 DNA sequence: TGTGCCAGCAGTTTTCTAGCGGGAGGGGCCGGGGAGCTGTTTTTT.

V gene TRBV19 combines with J gene TRBJ1-1, with TRBD1 matching over 11 bases. Per germline, CDR1 LNHDA and CDR2 SQIVND (reference sequence). J lost 3 bases, V lost 9 bases, and 3 bases had no gene match. This CDR3 is built from 13 residues. CDR3 protein: CASAGQGDTEAFF. CDR3 nucleotides: TGTGCCAGCGCGGGACAGGGGGACACTGAAGCTTTCTTT.

The J gene is TRBJ1-5, the V gene TRBV7-2, with D hard to call. Trimming removed 5 bases from V and 5 bases from J, with 10 bases in between. In germline, CDR1 is SGHTA, CDR2 FQGNSA. The CDR3 loop spans 13 amino acids. CDR3 sequence reads: CASSRLGDQPQHF. CDR3 coding DNA: TGTGCCAGCAGCCGACTGGGTGATCAGCCCCAGCATTTT.

This clone was observed once. The rearrangement joins TRBV19 to TRBJ2-7; TRBD2 agrees at 7 bases. Germline assignment: CDR1 LNHDA and CDR2 SQIVND (reference sequence). Unmatched junction bases numbered 9, after V lost 5 bases and J lost 2 bases. The CDR3 is 15 residues long. The chain's CDR3 is CASSPSGRGAYEQYF. Here the CDR3 DNA reads TGTGCCAGTAGTCCATCCGGTCGGGGGGCCTACGAGCAGTACTTC. The full variable domain, with the rest looked up from reference TRBV19 and TRBJ2-7, is DGGITQSPKYLFRKEGQNVTLSCEQNLNHDAMYWYRQDPGQGLRLIYYSQIVNDFQKGDIAEGYSVSREKKESFPLTVTSAQKNPTAFYLCASSPSGRGAYEQYFGPGTRLTVT.

The table lists this clone with a count of one. V and J are TRBV29-1 and TRBJ2-5, with D tentatively TRBD1 or TRBD2 (6 bases each). V lost 1 base to trimming and J lost 5 bases, with 8 bases between them. Germline-derived CDR1 and CDR2 are SQVTM and ANQGSEA. This CDR3 has 12 residues. The CDR3 DNA reads TGCAGCGTTGAAGGAGGGGGGGAGACCCAGTACTTC. It yields the protein CSVEGGGETQYF.

The chain uses TRBV6-1 and TRBJ2-1; the match to TRBD2 covers 10 bases. This CDR3 region has 11 residues. The V and J ends lost 11 bases and 10 bases, in that order; junction bases with no gene match: 5. The germline V gene has CDR1 MNHNS and CDR2 SASEGT. Written as DNA, the CDR3 is TGTGCCGCCCAACTAGCGGGGGAGCAGTTCTTC. The encoded protein is CAAQLAGEQFF.

The chain recombines TRBV10-2 with TRBJ2-1; TRBD2 aligns across 8 bases. CDR1 is WSHSY and CDR2 is SAAADI in the germline V gene. Losses at the gene ends were 7 bases for V and 5 bases for J; bases not matched to a gene: 7. This CDR3 has 14 amino acids. This CDR3 reads CASKRTLADNEQFF. CDR3 nucleotides: TGCGCCAGCAAAAGAACACTAGCGGACAATGAGCAGTTCTTC.

The V and J genes are TRBV19 and TRBJ1-2; D remains unclear. The CDR3 runs 16 residues. V lost 7 bases to trimming and J lost 4 bases, with 22 bases between them. CDR1 and CDR2 from the germline V gene are LNHDA and SQIVND (reference sequence). This CDR3 reads CASTVTARAGFYGYTF. The CDR3 DNA follows: TGTGCCAGTACCGTAACGGCACGAGCGGGATTCTATGGCTACACCTTC.

Only a few counts were recorded for this clone. The V and J genes are TRBV5-6 and TRBJ1-1; D is possibly TRBD1 (5 bases). The V end was cut by 3 bases, the J end by 3 bases, with 12 bases between. Germline V gene sequence: CDR1 SGHDT, CDR2 YYEEEE. The CDR3 consists of 14 residues. CDR3 in amino acids: CASSSTGGHTEAFF. The CDR3 bases are TGTGCCAGCAGCTCAACCGGGGGACACACTGAAGCTTTCTTT.

The rearrangement joins TRBV2 to TRBJ2-3; D is undetermined. V was trimmed by 3 bases and J by 1 base, leaving 5 bases between them. Looked up from germline, CDR1 is SNHLY and CDR2 is FYNNEI. This CDR3 spans 13 amino acids. CDR3 in DNA: TGTGCCAGCAGTGATCTGGGCACAGATACGCAGTATTTT. It codes for CASSDLGTDTQYF.

V and J are TRBV19 and TRBJ2-3; no reliable D call. V lost 3 bases, J lost 2 bases, and 9 bases lay in between. The germline gives CDR1 LNHDA, CDR2 SQIVND (reference sequence). This CDR3 region has 14 residues. The CDR3 protein is CASSIPGSTDTQYF. The CDR3 DNA is TGTGCCAGTAGTATTCCCGGCTCCACAGATACGCAGTATTTT.

The chain carries TRBV5-6 and TRBJ2-3, with D possibly matching TRBD1 (6 bases). The CDR3 is 15 residues long. Looked up from germline, CDR1 is SGHDT and CDR2 is YYEEEE. V shed 6 bases and J shed 3 bases, with 17 bases lying between them. The CDR3 sequence is CASTLWGQRTDTQYF. DNA of the CDR3: TGTGCCAGCACCCTCTGGGGGCAGCGTACAGATACGCAGTATTTT.

Note on this clone: One junction end disagrees with the germline gene, perhaps due to a read error. The chain combines TRBV5-3 with TRBJ2-7; TRBD1 might be the D (5 bases). TRBV5-3 is an ORF, with its function uncertain. The CDR3 extends over 11 amino acids. The CDR3, as DNA: TGTGCCAGAAGCTTGCGATGCAGGGCCCCTTTC. Protein: CARSLRCRAPF.

The V and J genes are TRBV29-1 and TRBJ2-3, with D perhaps matching TRBD1 or TRBD2 (5 bases each). This CDR3 has 15 amino acids. From germline, CDR1 is SQVTM and CDR2 ANQGSEA. Trimming removed 4 bases at V and 4 bases at J, with 18 bases between. The CDR3, as DNA: TGCAGCGTTGGTAGGTCCCAGACGGGACCAGATACGCAGTATTTT. It is translated as CSVGRSQTGPDTQYF.

The rearrangement links TRBV19 to TRBJ2-6, with D possibly matching TRBD1 (5 bases). Germline CDR1 and CDR2: LNHDA and SQIVND (reference sequence). Trimming removed 5 bases from V and 4 bases from J, with 15 bases in between. The CDR3 runs 16 residues. Here the CDR3 reads CASSLMGQAGANVLTF. Written as DNA, the CDR3 is TGTGCCAGTAGTTTAATGGGGCAGGCAGGGGCCAACGTCCTGACTTTC.

A single count supports this clone. This chain connects TRBV11-2 to TRBJ1-4, with TRBD1 identical over 9 bases. The V gene end was trimmed by 5 bases and the J gene end by 7 bases; junction bases not matched to a gene: 11. CDR1 SGHAT and CDR2 FQNNGV come from the germline V gene. The length of the CDR3 is 16 residues. The DNA for the CDR3 is TGTGCCAGCAGCCCTGAACCGGGACAGGGTAGTGAAAAACTGTTTTTT. Amino acid sequence: CASSPEPGQGSEKLFF. The full variable domain, completed using reference TRBV11-2 and TRBJ1-4, is EAGVAQSPRYKIIEKRQSVAFWCNPISGHATLYWYQQILGQGPKLLIQFQNNGVVDDSQLPKDRFSAERLKGVDSTLKIQPAKLEDSAVYLCASSPEPGQGSEKLFFGSGTQLSVL.

This clone was detected only a few times. This chain links TRBV5-1 with TRBJ2-2; D gene ambiguous. CDR3 length: 15 residues. The germline gives CDR1 SGHRS, CDR2 YFSETQ. V was pared by 2 bases and J by 6 bases, with 14 bases between. The CDR3 loop reads CASSFGVLGAGELFF. The DNA for the CDR3 is TGCGCCAGCAGCTTTGGGGTGTTGGGTGCCGGGGAGCTGTTTTTT.

With regard to this clone: A much larger clone lies one base from this, so it may be a read error. This chain joins TRBV7-8 and TRBJ1-3, with 7 bases identical to TRBD1. The CDR3 is made up of 14 amino acids. Germline assignment: CDR1 SGHVS and CDR2 FQNEAQ. Unmatched junction bases numbered 3, after V lost 5 bases and J lost 2 bases. This CDR3 is CASSQQGTGNTIYF. For the CDR3, the DNA is TGTGCCAGCAGCCAACAGGGGACTGGAAACACCATATATTTT.